One sample yielded the 10 T cell receptor beta chains listed below, sequenced in a study of shared clonotypes between healthy human individuals. The data were produced by immunoSEQ multiplex PCR, yet TCRdb's version contains in-frame clones alone and is incomplete. The table has around 1.4 million clones, about 98.5% seen once. Sequenced sample: naive CD4+ T cells sorted from blood. Subset described: CD45RA+ positively selected. These receptor sequences come from a man aged 25 to 45 in good health.

The CDR3 coding sequence is TGTGCCAGCAGCTTAGTGGCGGGAGCCTACGAGCAGTACTTC. Its translation: CASSLVAGAYEQYF. The chain links TRBV11-2 to TRBJ2-7, with TRBD2 matching 7 bases. The CDR3 has 14 amino acids. CDR1 SGHAT and CDR2 FQNNGV come from the germline V gene. The ends lost 1 base at V and 2 bases at J; junction bases unmatched: 2.

This clone came up once. The V gene is TRBV5-1, the J gene TRBJ1-4; no firm D call. This CDR3 has 13 residues. Deletions cut 5 bases from V and 7 bases from J, with 12 bases between. CDR1 and CDR2 from the germline V gene are SGHRS and YFSETQ. CDR3: CASSRAFGEKLFF. In DNA, the CDR3 is TGCGCCAGCAGTAGGGCTTTTGGTGAAAAACTGTTTTTT.

The V and J genes are TRBV10-2 and TRBJ2-3, with D unresolved. The length of the CDR3 is 13 residues. Germline values: CDR1 WSHSY, CDR2 SAAADI. Between the trimmed V and J ends, which lost 3 bases and 4 bases, there was a span of 8 bases. The CDR3 nucleotides read TGCGCCAGCAGTGATCATATCGCAGATACGCAGTATTTT. Translation: CASSDHIADTQYF.

This rearrangement joins TRBV4-3 to TRBJ2-5, with 10 bases lining up with TRBD2. The J segment lost 5 bases and the V segment lost 1 base, leaving 7 bases of the junction unmatched. The CDR3 has 16 amino acids. CDR1 and CDR2 from the germline V gene are LGHNA and YSLEER. This chain's CDR3 is CASSQGLLAGSETQYF. The DNA of the CDR3 is TGCGCCAGCAGCCAAGGCCTACTAGCGGGATCGGAGACCCAGTACTTC.

The chain employs TRBV28 and TRBJ1-2; D call uncertain. V dropped 6 bases and J dropped 6 bases, with 11 bases sitting between them. This CDR3 spans 12 amino acids. The germline CDR1 and CDR2 sequences are MDHEN and SYDVKM. CDR3 residues: CASRKSGDGYTF. The CDR3 nucleotides are TGTGCCAGCAGGAAATCTGGGGATGGCTACACCTTC.

V usage is TRBV5-1 and J usage is TRBJ2-1; 7 nucleotides line up with TRBD2. Looked up from germline, CDR1 is SGHRS and CDR2 is YFSETQ. J gave up 0 bases and V 4 bases, and 10 bases lay outside the gene matches. CDR3 length equals 17 residues. This CDR3 reads CASSGRLAPLSYNEQFF. DNA for the CDR3: TGCGCCAGCAGCGGAAGACTAGCCCCCCTCTCCTACAATGAGCAGTTCTTC.

V and J are TRBV9 and TRBJ1-1, with TRBD1 matching 9 bases. Trimming took 5 bases from V and 11 from J; bases not matched to a gene: 4. The CDR3 totals 11 residues. Germline-derived CDR1 and CDR2 are SGDLS and YYNGEE. The CDR3 loop reads CASSGDRAAFF. The CDR3 DNA is TGTGCCAGCAGTGGGGACAGGGCCGCTTTCTTT.

This sequence joins TRBV5-1 and TRBJ2-3; D gene ambiguous. The CDR3 consists of 14 residues. Trimming stripped 0 bases from V and 2 bases from J, with 7 bases between. Germline CDR1 is SGHRS and CDR2 is YFSETQ. The CDR3 protein is CASSLGHATDTQYF. CDR3 DNA: TGCGCCAGCAGCTTGGGGCATGCCACAGATACGCAGTATTTT.

The genes are TRBV11-2 and TRBJ2-5, with D tentatively TRBD2 (5 bases). Trimming pared 1 base from V and 5 bases from J, leaving 11 bases between. This CDR3 spans 14 amino acids. The V gene's germline CDR1 is SGHAT and CDR2 FQNNGV. CDR3 loop: CASSLGAGGETQYF. DNA for the CDR3: TGTGCCAGCAGCTTAGGGGCAGGCGGGGAGACCCAGTACTTC.

The J gene is TRBJ1-1, the V gene TRBV5-1; 7 bases fit TRBD1. Unmatched junction bases numbered 5, after V lost 2 bases and J lost 1 base. CDR1 SGHRS and CDR2 YFSETQ come from the germline V gene. CDR3 length: 15 amino acids. The CDR3 region is CASSLIPGGNTEAFF. DNA for the CDR3: TGCGCCAGCAGCTTAATCCCAGGGGGGAACACTGAAGCTTTCTTT.